These 26 T cell receptor beta chains were all obtained from the same sample, sequenced in a study of Ad26.COV2.S vaccination and SARS-CoV-2 variants (dated by TCRdb to the early 2020s). This specimen's treatment or condition label, per the study, means: over 15 received Ad26.COV2.S at low or high dose, single or two shots; about 5 received placebo; per-sample allocation not given. Repertoires of vaccine and placebo recipients were sequenced from samples collected on day 63 after the first injection. Libraries were prepared through the immunoSEQ multiplex PCR assay. TCRdb stores this immuneACCESS table with in-frame sequences only. Part of the clones is absent; in the studies checked, under half of the shortfall reflects unresolved V genes, and no reason is known for the rest. The sample profile shows a few hundred thousand clones; 83% of them were found once. About 8% of the sample is taken by the ten largest.

The sample here was peripheral blood, taken in a trial of Ad26.COV2.S vaccine versus placebo. These receptors originate from a person between 18 and 59 years old who received the Ad26.COV2.S COVID-19 vaccine or a placebo.

V gene TRBV7-2 combines with J gene TRBJ2-2, with no clear D. V shed 5 bases and J shed 5 bases, with 12 bases lying between them. Germline loops: CDR1 SGHTA, CDR2 FQGNSA. The CDR3 length is 14 residues. The CDR3 DNA follows: TGTGCCAGCAGCCACCGTTACGGTACCGGGGAGCTGTTTTTT. Translating gives CASSHRYGTGELFF.

This clone was seen only a few times. The V gene is TRBV7-2, the J gene TRBJ2-2; no reliable D call. The CDR3 is 13 residues long. Trimming took off 5 bases at V and 4 bases at J, with 8 bases between the two ends. Per germline, CDR1 SGHTA and CDR2 FQGNSA. The CDR3 nucleotides read TGTGCCAGCAGCCTTCAGGTCACCGGGGAGCTGTTTTTT. Residues: CASSLQVTGELFF.

In this sample, this clone turned up once. The V call is TRBV6-2 or TRBV6-3, the J call TRBJ1-1, with TRBD1 matching 7 bases. From germline, CDR1 is MNHEY and CDR2 SVGEGT. Germline trimming cut 2 bases from V and 3 bases from J; bases unmatched to any gene: 12. The CDR3 is 17 amino acids. As DNA, the CDR3 is TGTGCCAGCAGTTACCCGAGGGACAGTTATGAGGACACTGAAGCTTTCTTT. Protein product: CASSYPRDSYEDTEAFF.

This clone was detected only a few times. The rearrangement links TRBV7-9 to TRBJ1-1; 7 bases match TRBD1. J gave up 4 bases and V 3 bases, and 5 bases lay outside the gene matches. The CDR3 is 14 amino acids. The germline CDR1 and CDR2 sequences are SEHNR and FQNEAQ (reference sequence). Here the CDR3 reads CASSFDRASTEAFF. CDR3 nucleotide sequence: TGTGCCAGCAGCTTTGACAGGGCGTCCACTGAAGCTTTCTTT.

The rearrangement joins TRBV27 to TRBJ2-7; 8 bases match TRBD1. This CDR3 is 11 amino acids long. In germline, CDR1 is MNHEY, CDR2 SMNVEV (reference sequence). Losses at the gene ends were 4 bases for V and 11 bases for J; bases not matched to a gene: 4. The CDR3 region is CASSSGQEKYF. The CDR3 DNA reads as TGTGCCAGCAGTTCGGGACAGGAGAAGTACTTC.

CDR3 nucleotide sequence: TGCGCCAGCAGCCTTAGCGGGAGGGCGGCAGATACGCAGTATTTT. This encodes CASSLSGRAADTQYF. The chain recombines TRBV4-1 with TRBJ2-3, with TRBD2 matching over 11 bases. The germline V gene encodes CDR1 MGHRA and CDR2 YSYEKL. Losses at the gene ends were 4 bases for V and 4 bases for J; bases not matched to a gene: 4. The CDR3 consists of 15 residues.

This clone occurred a few times. This chain joins TRBV19 and TRBJ2-7; the match to TRBD1 covers 7 bases. The CDR3 length is 15 residues. V trimming: 4 bases; J trimming: 7 bases; junction bases outside the gene matches: 13. Germline loops: CDR1 LNHDA, CDR2 SQIVND (reference sequence). The CDR3 DNA sequence: TGTGCCAGTAGTAAAGGACCGGGACAGTTTCTTGAGCAGTACTTC. Its protein is CASSKGPGQFLEQYF.

This rearrangement joins TRBV14 to TRBJ2-5; D may be TRBD2 (5 bases). The V end lost 6 bases, the J end lost 0 bases, and 14 bases lay between the germline ends. The CDR3 spans 15 residues. In germline, CDR1 is SGHDN, CDR2 FVKESK. The CDR3 sequence: CASSILADYQETQYF. The DNA of the CDR3 is TGTGCCAGCAGTATTCTGGCGGACTACCAAGAGACCCAGTACTTC.

In this sample, this clone turned up a few times. The chain links TRBV5-6 to TRBJ2-7; no clear D gene. This CDR3 comprises 13 residues. V shed 1 base and J shed 7 bases, with 12 bases lying between them. Germline V lookup: CDR1 SGHDT, CDR2 YYEEEE. CDR3 sequence reads: CASSLTNIEEQYF. The CDR3 DNA reads TGTGCCAGCAGCTTGACGAACATCGAGGAGCAGTACTTC.

The V and J genes are TRBV4-2 and TRBJ2-1; TRBD2 matches 8 bases. The junction had 17 bases not matched to a gene; V was cut back by 5 bases and J by 8 bases. Per the germline V gene, CDR1 is LGHNA and CDR2 is YNFKEQ. There are 17 residues in the CDR3. The DNA of the CDR3 is TGTGCCAGCAGCTCTACTCTCCCGGGGGGGGCGGGTTATGAGCAGTTCTTC. Amino acid sequence: CASSSTLPGGAGYEQFF.

The chain has TRBV6-6 and TRBJ1-2, with TRBD1 matching over 7 bases. The length of the CDR3 is 14 residues. Germline trimming cut 4 bases from V and 8 bases from J; bases unmatched to any gene: 10. Per germline, CDR1 MNHNY and CDR2 SVGAGI (reference sequence). The CDR3 reads CASSFTDPGGGYTF. CDR3 coding DNA: TGTGCCAGCAGTTTCACGGACCCAGGGGGGGGCTACACCTTC.

This chain connects TRBV5-1 to TRBJ2-2; 7 bases align to TRBD1. Trimming cost V 4 bases and J 6 bases; bases outside gene matches: 12. CDR1 is SGHRS, CDR2 YFSETQ, per germline. The CDR3 has 16 amino acids. CDR3 residues: CASSPIGGLWSGELFF. CDR3 sequence (DNA): TGCGCCAGCAGCCCCATAGGGGGCCTTTGGTCCGGGGAGCTGTTTTTT.

The genes are TRBV19 and TRBJ2-3; D remains unclear. Germline values: CDR1 LNHDA, CDR2 SQIVND (reference sequence). The ends were cut back, 5 bases at V and 3 bases at J, with 6 bases in the middle. This CDR3 is built from 12 residues. CDR3 residues: CASSQTTDTQYF. The CDR3, as DNA: TGTGCCAGTAGTCAGACTACAGATACGCAGTATTTT. Together with reference TRBV19 and TRBJ2-3, the CDR3 gives the full variable domain: DGGITQSPKYLFRKEGQNVTLSCEQNLNHDAMYWYRQDPGQGLRLIYYSQIVNDFQKGDIAEGYSVSREKKESFPLTVTSAQKNPTAFYLCASSQTTDTQYFGPGTRLTVL.

This rearrangement joins TRBV30 to TRBJ1-1; 7 bases align to TRBD1. There are 13 residues in the CDR3. Looked up from germline, CDR1 is GTSNPN and CDR2 is SVGIG (reference sequence). Trimming took 5 bases from V and 5 from J; bases not matched to a gene: 8. The CDR3 region is CAWFRQGGTEAFF. The CDR3 DNA follows: TGTGCCTGGTTTAGACAGGGAGGTACTGAAGCTTTCTTT.

The chain joins TRBV7-2 to TRBJ1-2, with TRBD1 as a possible D gene (6 bases). V gave up 5 bases and J gave up 3 bases, with 13 bases separating them. Per the germline V gene, CDR1 is SGHTA and CDR2 is FQGNSA. The CDR3 loop spans 14 amino acids. The CDR3 region is CASSLLTGDYGYTF. As DNA, the CDR3 is TGTGCCAGCAGCCTCCTGACAGGAGACTATGGCTACACCTTC. The complete variable domain, with remaining parts taken from reference TRBV7-2 and TRBJ1-2, reads GAGVSQSPSNKVTEKGKDVELRCDPISGHTALYWYRQSLGQGLEFLIYFQGNSAPDKSGLPSDRFSAERTGGSVSTLTIQRTQQEDSAVYLCASSLLTGDYGYTFGSGTRLTVV.

The chain employs TRBV5-5 and TRBJ2-7, with D uncertain. The CDR3 runs to 13 residues. CDR1 is SGHKS, CDR2 YYEKEE, per germline (reference sequence). Between the trimmed V and J ends, which lost 1 base and 5 bases, there was a span of 10 bases. CDR3 coding DNA: TGTGCCAGCAGCTTGATAGGCGTTAACGAGCAGTACTTC. This codes for CASSLIGVNEQYF.

This sequence joins TRBV27 and TRBJ2-3; 8 bases are shared with TRBD2. V dropped 6 bases and J dropped 2; count of bases not matched to a gene: 4. Germline V gives CDR1 MNHEY, CDR2 SMNVEV (reference sequence). The length of the CDR3 is 14 residues. The CDR3 sequence: CASSRGLDTDTQYF. DNA of the CDR3: TGTGCCAGCAGCCGGGGACTAGACACAGATACGCAGTATTTT.

This chain uses TRBV19 with TRBJ2-2, with D unresolved. Germline V lookup: CDR1 LNHDA, CDR2 SQIVND (reference sequence). V was clipped by 0 bases and J by 0 bases, with 2 bases between them. This CDR3 has 14 amino acids. The CDR3 here is CASSIEANTGELFF. CDR3 nucleotide sequence: TGTGCCAGTAGTATAGAAGCGAACACCGGGGAGCTGTTTTTT.

This chain uses TRBV4-1 with TRBJ2-7; D gene uncertain. There are 16 residues in the CDR3. V was cut by 0 bases and J by 2 bases, with 14 bases left in between. CDR1 and CDR2 (germline): MGHRA, YSYEKL. The CDR3: CASSQEPNLVAYEQYF. The CDR3 DNA reads TGCGCCAGCAGCCAAGAGCCCAATCTCGTCGCCTACGAGCAGTACTTC.

The V and J genes are TRBV6-5 and TRBJ2-7; 9 bases fit TRBD1. V dropped 5 bases and J dropped 4; count of bases not matched to a gene: 6. Looked up from germline, CDR1 is MNHEY and CDR2 is SVGAGI. The CDR3 totals 14 residues. The CDR3 DNA is TGTGCCAGCAGTCGGCTGGGACAGGGTTACGAGCAGTACTTC. Protein sequence: CASSRLGQGYEQYF.

The V and J genes are TRBV3-1 (or the pseudogene TRBV3-2) and TRBJ2-1; 9 bases fit TRBD1. From germline, CDR1 is LGHDT and CDR2 YNNKEL (reference sequence). The length of the CDR3 is 15 residues. After removal of 4 bases from V and 4 bases from J, the junction contained 5 bases not matched to a gene. The DNA for the CDR3 is TGTGCCAGCAGCCCTACCGGGACAGGGTACAATGAGCAGTTCTTC. As protein: CASSPTGTGYNEQFF.

The genes are TRBV5-1 and TRBJ1-2, with a tentative D call TRBD1 (5 bases). Germline CDR1 and CDR2: SGHRS and YFSETQ. V lost 2 bases and J 4 bases, leaving 12 bases between the germline ends. This CDR3 region has 14 residues. CDR3 residues: CASSFNQGPYGYTF. Written as DNA, the CDR3 is TGCGCCAGCAGCTTTAACCAGGGTCCCTATGGCTACACCTTC.

The chain couples TRBV5-8 to TRBJ1-5; no firm D call. Germline-derived CDR1 and CDR2 are SGHTS and YDEGEE. The V gene lost 5 bases and the J gene lost 6 bases, with 12 bases spanning the gap. The CDR3 sequence is 13 residues long. The CDR3 reads CASRSDWAQPQHF. DNA of the CDR3: TGTGCCAGCAGGTCCGACTGGGCTCAGCCCCAGCATTTT.

The V call is TRBV29-1, the J call TRBJ1-1, with 9 bases aligning to TRBD1. In germline, CDR1 is SQVTM, CDR2 ANQGSEA. The CDR3 spans 11 residues. V lost 7 bases and J lost 11; bases outside the gene matches: 8. Written as DNA, the CDR3 is TGCAGCGCTAACAGGGGGCAGGAGGCTTTCTTT. Translation gives CSANRGQEAFF.

V gene TRBV11-3 combines with J gene TRBJ2-3, with 8 bases identical to TRBD2. V shed 5 bases, J shed 2 bases, and the junction held 3 bases outside the gene matches. This CDR3 is built from 14 residues. Germline-derived CDR1 and CDR2 are SGHNT and YENEEA. The CDR3 region is CASSRGGPTDTQYF. The CDR3 DNA is TGTGCCAGCAGCCGGGGGGGGCCCACAGATACGCAGTATTTT.

The J gene is TRBJ2-4, the V gene TRBV24-1, with 9 nucleotides matching TRBD1. V lost 6 bases, J lost 4 bases, and 6 bases stayed unmatched. From germline, CDR1 is KGHDR and CDR2 SFDVKD. The CDR3 runs to 15 residues. The CDR3 DNA follows: TGTGCCACCAGTTGGAAGACAGGGGGAAAAAACATTCAGTACTTC. Residues: CATSWKTGGKNIQYF.